Listed here are 32 T cell receptor beta chains from one sample, sequenced in a study of cytomegalovirus exposure and HLA in healthy donors. PCR employed 60 Vbeta and 13 Jbeta primers. Profiling relied on immunoSEQ multiplex PCR, and the TCRdb table lists in-frame clones only, not all of them. The sample has around 150,000 clones, 65% to 90% seen once. Sequencing used PBMCs. The receptor set was obtained from a man between 50 and 59 years old in good health and CMV-seropositive.

The chain has TRBV6-1 and TRBJ2-1; a possible D gene is TRBD2 (6 bases). CDR1 MNHNS and CDR2 SASEGT come from the germline V gene. The CDR3 loop spans 15 amino acids. Trimming stripped 4 bases from V and 4 bases from J, with 14 bases between. CDR3 residues: CASSAAGRMYNEQFF. CDR3 bases: TGTGCCAGCAGTGCGGCGGGACGAATGTACAATGAGCAGTTCTTC.

V is TRBV4-1 and J is TRBJ2-1; 10 positions match TRBD2. This CDR3 has 16 amino acids. V lost 4 bases and J lost 8; bases outside the gene matches: 11. Germline V CDR1 and CDR2: MGHRA, YSYEKL. CDR3 nucleotides: TGCGCCAGCAGCCCATCCGGTAGCGGGGGGAGGGATGAGCAGTTCTTC. Translating it yields CASSPSGSGGRDEQFF.

This clone was counted a single time. The rearrangement links TRBV30 to TRBJ1-2; perhaps TRBD1 as D (6 bases). V was cut by 4 bases and J by 1 base, with 13 bases left in between. CDR1 and CDR2 from the germline V gene are GTSNPN and SVGIG (reference sequence). The CDR3 has 14 residues. The CDR3 DNA reads TGTGCCTGGACCCGGACAGACTTTAACTATGGCTACACCTTC. Encoded protein: CAWTRTDFNYGYTF.

The rearrangement joins TRBV19 to TRBJ2-1; 7 bases are shared with TRBD1. The CDR3 is made up of 15 amino acids. The V gene's germline CDR1 is LNHDA and CDR2 SQIVND (reference sequence). Trimming removed 6 bases from V and 0 bases from J; junction bases left unmatched: 5. The CDR3 DNA follows: TGTGCCAGTAGGGAAGGGGGCAGCTCCTACAATGAGCAGTTCTTC. Translated: CASREGGSSYNEQFF.

The chain carries TRBV18 and TRBJ2-3, with D possibly TRBD2 on 6 matching bases. The CDR3 is 16 residues long. Trimming shortened V by 6 bases and J by 0 bases, and 16 bases separated the two germline ends. Germline CDR1 and CDR2: KGHSH and LQKENI. DNA of the CDR3: TGTGCCAGCTCCGAGTCTGGACGGGGGAGCACAGATACGCAGTATTTT. Translated, it gives CASSESGRGSTDTQYF. Using reference TRBV18 and TRBJ2-3 for the parts outside the CDR3, the full variable domain is NAGVMQNPRHLVRRRGQEARLRCSPMKGHSHVYWYRQLPEEGLKFMVYLQKENIIDESGMPKERFSAEFPKEGPSILRIQQVVRGDSAAYFCASSESGRGSTDTQYFGPGTRLTVL.

The V and J genes are TRBV27 and TRBJ1-5, with 8 bases lining up with TRBD1. Unmatched junction bases numbered 4, after V lost 6 bases and J lost 6 bases. This CDR3 comprises 13 residues. Germline CDR1 MNHEY, CDR2 SMNVEV (reference sequence). The CDR3 DNA follows: TGTGCCAGCAGAGGACAGGGTGGTCAGCCCCAGCATTTT. Its translation: CASRGQGGQPQHF.

The chain carries TRBV5-6 and TRBJ2-3; 7 positions agree with TRBD2. V trimming: 0 bases; J trimming: 3 bases; junction bases outside the gene matches: 7. Germline V gene data show CDR1 as SGHDT and CDR2 as YYEEEE. The CDR3 totals 16 residues. CDR3 bases: TGTGCCAGCAGCTTGGGCTGGGAGGGGCGGACAGATACGCAGTATTTT. Its translation is CASSLGWEGRTDTQYF.

As DNA, the CDR3 is TGTGCCACCAGCAGAGATCTAGATGAAAAACTGTTTTTT. Amino acid sequence: CATSRDLDEKLFF. This chain connects TRBV15 to TRBJ1-4; unclear D gene. Trimming shortened V by 0 bases and J by 6 bases, and 5 bases separated the two germline ends. Germline values: CDR1 LNHNV, CDR2 YYDKDF (reference sequence). CDR3 length: 13 residues. Drawing the rest from reference TRBV15 and TRBJ1-4, the complete variable domain is DAMVIQNPRYQVTQFGKPVTLSCSQTLNHNVMYWYQQKSSQAPKLLFHYYDKDFNNEADTPDNFQSRRPNTSFCFLDIRSPGLGDTAMYLCATSRDLDEKLFFGSGTQLSVL.

In its sample, this clone was seen a few times. V is TRBV25-1 and J is TRBJ1-6; TRBD1 matches 9 bases. Germline CDR1 is MGHDK and CDR2 is SYGVNS. With 1 base clipped from V and 10 bases from J, the junction kept 5 bases outside the gene matches. This CDR3 comprises 15 residues. The DNA for the CDR3 is TGTGCCAGCAGTGAATGGGACAGGGCTGAGTCACCCCTCCACTTT. Amino acid sequence: CASSEWDRAESPLHF.

The chain recombines TRBV5-5 with TRBJ1-3, with D perhaps TRBD1 (6 bases). Trimming stripped 4 bases from V and 4 bases from J, with 18 bases between. Germline CDR1 is SGHKS and CDR2 is YYEKEE (reference sequence). The CDR3 has 16 residues. The CDR3 reads CASSPNRVGSGNTIYF. In DNA, the CDR3 is TGTGCCAGCAGCCCGAACAGGGTGGGGTCGGGAAACACCATATATTTT.

The chain has TRBV29-1 and TRBJ1-1; possible D gene TRBD1, 6 bases. The CDR3 sequence is 14 residues long. Trimming shortened V by 6 bases and J by 7 bases, and 21 bases separated the two germline ends. Looked up from germline, CDR1 is SQVTM and CDR2 is ANQGSEA. The CDR3 DNA follows: TGCAGCGTAAAGGAGCCGGGGGGCATGGGTGAAGCTTTCTTT. Protein product: CSVKEPGGMGEAFF.

The chain joins TRBV19 to TRBJ2-5; 11 bases agree with TRBD2. The CDR3 covers 15 residues. Germline V CDR1 and CDR2: LNHDA, SQIVND (reference sequence). V dropped 5 bases and J dropped 3; count of bases not matched to a gene: 5. CDR3 sequence reads: CASSPTSGVKETQYF. The CDR3 coding sequence is TGTGCCAGTAGTCCGACTAGCGGGGTAAAAGAGACCCAGTACTTC.

The chain carries TRBV11-2 and TRBJ1-4; no clear D. The CDR3 runs 14 residues. Germline V gene data show CDR1 as SGHAT and CDR2 as FQNNGV. The V gene lost 2 bases and the J gene lost 7 bases, with 11 bases spanning the gap. DNA of the CDR3: TGTGCCAGCAGCTTATCGGTCGGAGGTGAAAAACTGTTTTTT. Protein product: CASSLSVGGEKLFF.

Notes on this clone: One end of the junction does not line up with germline, which may come from a read error. The chain employs TRBV6-4 and TRBJ1-5, with 9 nucleotides matching TRBD1. Germline CDR1 and CDR2: MRHNA and SNTAGT. This CDR3 has 18 residues. In nucleotides, the CDR3 is TGTACCAGCAGTGGCCCCTCGGGTCGGACAGGGGAAAATCAGCCCCAGCATTTT. This codes for CTSSGPSGRTGENQPQHF.

The chain couples TRBV11-3 to TRBJ2-3, with D uncertain. The V end lost 3 bases, the J end lost 6 bases, and 13 bases lay between the germline ends. Germline V gene sequence: CDR1 SGHNT, CDR2 YENEEA. CDR3 size: 14 residues. The CDR3 bases are TGTGCCAGCAGCTTGGCTATTTACGGGGATACGCAGTATTTT. Its translation is CASSLAIYGDTQYF.

In this sample, this clone turned up a few times. The chain links TRBV7-6 to TRBJ1-3; 8 positions agree with TRBD1. With V trimmed by 3 bases and J by 2 bases, 0 bases remained unmatched. This CDR3 has 14 residues. CDR1 and CDR2 from the germline V gene are SGHVS and FNYEAQ. The CDR3: CASSLTGAGNTIYF. CDR3 DNA: TGTGCCAGCAGCTTGACAGGGGCTGGAAACACCATATATTTT.

This chain connects TRBV27 to TRBJ2-3; D is uncertain. V was pared by 2 bases and J by 1 base, with 13 bases between. The CDR3 is 16 residues long. CDR1 and CDR2 (germline): MNHEY, SMNVEV (reference sequence). CDR3 nucleotides: TGTGCCAGCAGTTTAGGTTATAGATTTGGCACAGATACGCAGTATTTT. Translation gives CASSLGYRFGTDTQYF.

The chain uses TRBV11-2 and TRBJ2-3, with 8 positions matching TRBD1. With 5 bases clipped from V and 1 base from J, the junction kept 2 bases outside the gene matches. Germline values: CDR1 SGHAT, CDR2 FQNNGV. The CDR3 is 14 amino acids. CDR3 coding DNA: TGTGCCAGCAGCCCGGGACAGGGCACAGATACGCAGTATTTT. This translates into CASSPGQGTDTQYF.

This chain uses TRBV19 with TRBJ1-2; 7 nucleotides agree with TRBD1. In germline, CDR1 is LNHDA, CDR2 SQIVND (reference sequence). The J segment lost 8 bases and the V segment lost 10 bases, leaving 13 bases of the junction unmatched. CDR3 length equals 13 residues. As DNA, the CDR3 is TGTGCCACCGGGCCGGGACAGATGGTCGGCTACACCTTC. Encoded protein: CATGPGQMVGYTF. The full variable domain, completed using reference TRBV19 and TRBJ1-2, is DGGITQSPKYLFRKEGQNVTLSCEQNLNHDAMYWYRQDPGQGLRLIYYSQIVNDFQKGDIAEGYSVSREKKESFPLTVTSAQKNPTAFYLCATGPGQMVGYTFGSGTRLTVV.

The chain couples TRBV29-1 to TRBJ2-5; 9 nucleotides agree with TRBD1. Looked up from germline, CDR1 is SQVTM and CDR2 is ANQGSEA. The V gene end was trimmed by 6 bases and the J gene end by 4 bases; junction bases not matched to a gene: 6. The CDR3 length is 13 residues. CDR3 sequence: CSVHRGPGETQYF. DNA for the CDR3: TGCAGCGTGCACAGGGGGCCTGGAGAGACCCAGTACTTC.

This chain links TRBV7-2 with TRBJ1-4; maybe TRBD1 (6 bases). The length of the CDR3 is 13 residues. The germline V gene has CDR1 SGHTA and CDR2 FQGNSA. The germline V and J ends were trimmed by 4 bases and 8 bases, with 11 bases remaining between them. The CDR3 region is CASSWGLEEKLFF. The CDR3 region has the DNA TGTGCCAGCAGCTGGGGGCTAGAAGAAAAACTGTTTTTT.

The rearrangement links TRBV14 to TRBJ1-4; 7 nucleotides agree with TRBD1. This CDR3 region has 23 residues. The ends lost 0 bases at V and 1 base at J; junction bases unmatched: 23. Germline lookup yields CDR1 SGHDN and CDR2 FVKESK. The CDR3 region has the DNA TGTGCCAGCAGCCAAGATCCCGCCGGGTTCAGGACAGGAGGTTCTGAAACTAATGAAAAACTGTTTTTT. Protein: CASSQDPAGFRTGGSETNEKLFF.

This clone was counted a single time. This chain links TRBV18 with TRBJ2-3, with a weak D call TRBD1 (5 bases). V gave up 1 base and J gave up 0 bases, with 8 bases separating them. The CDR3 runs to 15 residues. CDR1 and CDR2 (germline): KGHSH, LQKENI. The CDR3 DNA follows: TGTGCCAGCTCACCACAACAGGACAGCACAGATACGCAGTATTTT. Translated, it gives CASSPQQDSTDTQYF. Full variable domain (remainder filled in from reference TRBV18 and TRBJ2-3): NAGVMQNPRHLVRRRGQEARLRCSPMKGHSHVYWYRQLPEEGLKFMVYLQKENIIDESGMPKERFSAEFPKEGPSILRIQQVVRGDSAAYFCASSPQQDSTDTQYFGPGTRLTVL.

The sample holds one count of this clone. This chain connects TRBV28 to TRBJ1-1; the D is unclear. CDR3 length: 14 amino acids. Deletions cut 3 bases from V and 8 bases from J, with 16 bases between. Germline V lookup: CDR1 MDHEN, CDR2 SYDVKM. The CDR3: CASSFQGRRSEAFF. As DNA, the CDR3 is TGTGCCAGCAGTTTTCAAGGCAGGCGCTCGGAAGCTTTCTTT.

The chain couples TRBV18 to TRBJ1-2; D gene uncertain. In germline, CDR1 is KGHSH, CDR2 LQKENI. V lost 5 bases, J lost 0 bases, and 4 bases lay in between. The CDR3 totals 12 residues. The chain's CDR3 is CASSGANYGYTF. The CDR3 DNA reads TGTGCCAGCTCAGGAGCTAACTATGGCTACACCTTC.

This rearrangement joins TRBV4-2 to TRBJ2-2; possibly TRBD2 for D (6 bases). Germline values: CDR1 LGHNA, CDR2 YNFKEQ. The V and J ends lost 5 bases and 5 bases respectively, with 12 bases between them. This CDR3 is built from 14 residues. The CDR3 sequence: CASSVLGRTGELFF. CDR3 sequence (DNA): TGTGCCAGCAGCGTGCTTGGGAGGACCGGGGAGCTGTTTTTT.

The J gene is TRBJ2-2, the V gene TRBV5-1, with 7 bases aligning to TRBD1. The CDR3 runs to 15 residues. The trim removed 4 bases at V and 0 bases at J, leaving 3 bases unmatched. Germline values: CDR1 SGHRS, CDR2 YFSETQ. CDR3 sequence: CASSRTGANTGELFF. The CDR3 DNA reads as TGCGCCAGCAGCCGGACAGGAGCGAACACCGGGGAGCTGTTTTTT.

This clone was detected once. J is TRBJ1-1 and V is TRBV28; D perhaps matches TRBD1 (5 bases). Germline V gene sequence: CDR1 MDHEN, CDR2 SYDVKM. The CDR3 has 14 residues. The V gene lost 6 bases and the J gene lost 3 bases, with 14 bases spanning the gap. In DNA form, the CDR3 reads TGTGCCAGCAGCCGGACCGCAGGGTACACTGAAGCTTTCTTT. Its protein is CASSRTAGYTEAFF.

The chain has TRBV30 and TRBJ2-4; TRBD2 matches at 11 bases. Germline CDR1 GTSNPN, CDR2 SVGIG (reference sequence). Trimming at V came to 6 bases and at J to 8 bases, leaving 9 bases not matched to a gene. This CDR3 has 14 amino acids. The CDR3 bases are TGTGCCTGTACTAGCGGGGGTTTTAGGGACATTCAGTACTTC. Its translation: CACTSGGFRDIQYF.

V usage is TRBV29-1 and J usage is TRBJ2-3; 9 bases fit TRBD2. CDR3 length: 13 amino acids. CDR1 is SQVTM, CDR2 ANQGSEA, per germline. Germline trimming cut 6 bases from V and 6 bases from J; bases unmatched to any gene: 7. CDR3 nucleotides: TGCAGCGTCCGCGGGGGGGCGGTTGATACGCAGTATTTT. This sequence encodes CSVRGGAVDTQYF.

V usage is TRBV6-1 and J usage is TRBJ2-7; 8 bases agree with TRBD1. Unmatched junction bases numbered 4, after V lost 5 bases and J lost 1 base. Per the germline V gene, CDR1 is MNHNS and CDR2 is SASEGT. The CDR3 has 14 residues. The chain's CDR3 is CASSPDRVSYEQYV. CDR3 nucleotides: TGTGCCAGCAGTCCGGACAGGGTTTCCTACGAGCAGTACGTC.

This sequence joins TRBV6-1 and TRBJ2-7; 8 nucleotides line up with TRBD1. V was pared by 6 bases and J by 0 bases, with 7 bases of the junction left unmatched. Per germline, CDR1 MNHNS and CDR2 SASEGT. This CDR3 has 15 residues. The CDR3 DNA reads TGTGCCAGCAGCGCTCGGACAGGGAGCTCCTACGAGCAGTACGTC. Its protein product is CASSARTGSSYEQYV.